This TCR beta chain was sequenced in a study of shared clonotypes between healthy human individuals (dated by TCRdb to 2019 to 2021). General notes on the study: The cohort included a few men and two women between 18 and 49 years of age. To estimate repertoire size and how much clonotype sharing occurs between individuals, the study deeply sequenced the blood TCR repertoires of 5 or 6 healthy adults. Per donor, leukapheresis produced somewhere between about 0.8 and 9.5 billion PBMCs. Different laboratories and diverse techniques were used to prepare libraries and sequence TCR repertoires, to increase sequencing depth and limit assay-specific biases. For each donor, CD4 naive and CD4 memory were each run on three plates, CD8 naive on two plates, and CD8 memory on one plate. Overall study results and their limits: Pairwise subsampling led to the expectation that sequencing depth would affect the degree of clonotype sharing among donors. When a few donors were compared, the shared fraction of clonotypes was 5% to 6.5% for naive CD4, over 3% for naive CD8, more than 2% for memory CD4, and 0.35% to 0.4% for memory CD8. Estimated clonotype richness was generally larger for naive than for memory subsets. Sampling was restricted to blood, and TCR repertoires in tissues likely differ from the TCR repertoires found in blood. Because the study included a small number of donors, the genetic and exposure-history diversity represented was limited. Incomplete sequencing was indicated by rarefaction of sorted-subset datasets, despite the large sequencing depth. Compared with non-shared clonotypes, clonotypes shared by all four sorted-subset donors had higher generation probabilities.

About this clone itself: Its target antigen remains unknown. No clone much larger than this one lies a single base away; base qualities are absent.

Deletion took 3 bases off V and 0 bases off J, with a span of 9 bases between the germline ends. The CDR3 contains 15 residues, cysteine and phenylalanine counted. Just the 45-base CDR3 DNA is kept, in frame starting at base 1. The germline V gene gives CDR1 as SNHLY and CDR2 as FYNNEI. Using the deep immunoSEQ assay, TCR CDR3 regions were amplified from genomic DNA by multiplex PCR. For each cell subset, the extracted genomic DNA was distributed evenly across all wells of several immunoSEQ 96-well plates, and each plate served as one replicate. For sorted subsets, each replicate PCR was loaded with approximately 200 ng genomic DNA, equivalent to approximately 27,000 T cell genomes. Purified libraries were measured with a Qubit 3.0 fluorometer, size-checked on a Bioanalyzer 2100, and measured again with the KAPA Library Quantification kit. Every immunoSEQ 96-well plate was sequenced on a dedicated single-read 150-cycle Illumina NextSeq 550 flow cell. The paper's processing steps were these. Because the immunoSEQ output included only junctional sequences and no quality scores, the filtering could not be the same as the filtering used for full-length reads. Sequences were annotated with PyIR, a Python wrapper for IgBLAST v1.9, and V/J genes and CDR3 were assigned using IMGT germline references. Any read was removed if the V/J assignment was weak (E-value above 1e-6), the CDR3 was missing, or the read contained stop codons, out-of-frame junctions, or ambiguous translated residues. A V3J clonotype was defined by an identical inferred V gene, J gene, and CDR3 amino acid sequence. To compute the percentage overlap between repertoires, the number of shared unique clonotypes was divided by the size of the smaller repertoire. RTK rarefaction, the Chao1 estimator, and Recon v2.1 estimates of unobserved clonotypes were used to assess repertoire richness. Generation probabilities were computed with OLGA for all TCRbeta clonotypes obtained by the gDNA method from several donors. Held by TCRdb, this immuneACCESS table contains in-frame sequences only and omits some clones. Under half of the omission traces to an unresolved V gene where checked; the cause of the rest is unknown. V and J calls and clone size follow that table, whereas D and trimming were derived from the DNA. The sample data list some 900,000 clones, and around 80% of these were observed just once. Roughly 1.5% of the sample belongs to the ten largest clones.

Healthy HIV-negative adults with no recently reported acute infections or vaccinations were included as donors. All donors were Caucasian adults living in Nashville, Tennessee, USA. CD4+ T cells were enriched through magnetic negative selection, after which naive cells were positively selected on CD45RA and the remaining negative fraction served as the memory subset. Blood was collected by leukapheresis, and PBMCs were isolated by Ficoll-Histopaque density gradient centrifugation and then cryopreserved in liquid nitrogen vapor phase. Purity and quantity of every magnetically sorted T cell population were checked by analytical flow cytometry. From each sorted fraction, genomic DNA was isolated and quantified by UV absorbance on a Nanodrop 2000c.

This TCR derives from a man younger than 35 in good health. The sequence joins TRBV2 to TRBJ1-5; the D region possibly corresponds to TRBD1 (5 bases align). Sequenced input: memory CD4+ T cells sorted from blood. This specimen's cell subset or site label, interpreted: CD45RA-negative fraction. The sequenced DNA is TGTGCCAGCAGTGAGGGACGGGTTAGCAATCAGCCCCAGCATTTT. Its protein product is CASSEGRVSNQPQHF.